The 25 T cell receptor beta chains below were found in one sample sequenced in a study of cytomegalovirus exposure and HLA in healthy donors. It was with 60 Vbeta and 13 Jbeta primers that the PCR ran. Assay used: immunoSEQ multiplex PCR; TCRdb lists only in-frame clones, some missing. This table has more than 90,000 clones, around 81% appearing once. Material: PBMCs. Receptors were obtained from a man aged 25-45 years in good health and CMV-seronegative.

The chain joins TRBV7-7 to TRBJ2-3, with D maybe TRBD2 (5 bases). The V and J ends lost 6 bases and 9 bases respectively, with 13 bases between them. CDR1 and CDR2 from the germline V gene are SSHAT and FNYEAQ (reference sequence). CDR3 size: 12 residues. DNA for the CDR3: TGTGCCAGCAGTCCGTCACCGGGGACGCAGTATTTT. Its translation is CASSPSPGTQYF.

Only one count was recorded for this clone. The chain uses TRBV9 and TRBJ1-6; TRBD1 might be the D (5 bases). V gave up 4 bases and J gave up 7 bases, with 15 bases separating them. Germline CDR1 reads SGDLS; CDR2 reads YYNGEE. CDR3 length: 15 amino acids. The CDR3 nucleotides read TGTGCCAGCAGCCCCTCGGGACGGGAGAATTCACCCCTCCACTTT. Its protein is CASSPSGRENSPLHF.

The chain combines TRBV4-1 with TRBJ2-2; D ambiguous. The germline V gene encodes CDR1 MGHRA and CDR2 YSYEKL. V was trimmed by 8 bases and J by 0 bases, leaving 13 bases between them. CDR3 length equals 15 residues. CDR3 nucleotide sequence: TGCGCCAGCGAAACAGCTTACGCGAACACCGGGGAGCTGTTTTTT. This translates into CASETAYANTGELFF.

The gene calls are TRBV4-1 and TRBJ2-3; 7 bases align to TRBD1. The CDR3 sequence is 17 residues long. J was trimmed by 2 bases and V by 0 bases; bases with no gene match: 8. Germline V gene data show CDR1 as MGHRA and CDR2 as YSYEKL. The CDR3 sequence: CASSQDYSGQITDTQYF. The CDR3 region has the DNA TGCGCCAGCAGCCAAGATTATTCGGGACAGATCACAGATACGCAGTATTTT.

The chain is built from TRBV10-3 and TRBJ1-1; 9 nucleotides align to TRBD1. The CDR3 is 15 residues long. V lost 5 bases and J lost 2; bases outside the gene matches: 6. CDR1 and CDR2 (germline): ENHRY, SYGVKD. The chain's CDR3 is CAISTGQGGNTEAFF. Written as DNA, the CDR3 is TGTGCCATCAGTACGGGACAGGGAGGAAACACTGAAGCTTTCTTT.

The gene calls are TRBV7-2 and TRBJ1-2; no reliable D call. V lost 5 bases and J lost 6, with 10 bases in between. The CDR3 has 12 amino acids. Germline CDR1 SGHTA, CDR2 FQGNSA. The DNA for the CDR3 is TGTGCCAGCAGCCCGCGGAAGGATGGCTACACCTTC. Amino acid sequence: CASSPRKDGYTF.

This clone has just one count. The gene calls are TRBV7-8 and TRBJ2-2, with unresolved D. Germline assignment: CDR1 SGHVS and CDR2 FQNEAQ. The CDR3 is made up of 16 amino acids. V lost 4 bases to trimming and J lost 5 bases, with 17 bases between them. CDR3 DNA sequence: TGTGCCAGCAGCTCCCGCGGCGGATCTCATACCGGGGAGCTGTTTTTT. It translates to CASSSRGGSHTGELFF.

The chain is built from TRBV19 and TRBJ1-1; D not certain. Germline CDR1 is LNHDA and CDR2 is SQIVND (reference sequence). The CDR3 has 14 amino acids. The V end lost 1 base, the J end lost 1 base, and 7 bases lay between the germline ends. CDR3 in amino acids: CASSIASGNTEAFF. The CDR3 region has the DNA TGTGCCAGTAGTATAGCGTCAGGGAACACTGAAGCTTTCTTT. The full variable domain, in which reference TRBV19 and TRBJ1-1 provide the parts outside the CDR3, is DGGITQSPKYLFRKEGQNVTLSCEQNLNHDAMYWYRQDPGQGLRLIYYSQIVNDFQKGDIAEGYSVSREKKESFPLTVTSAQKNPTAFYLCASSIASGNTEAFFGQGTRLTVV.

This chain uses TRBV6-1 with TRBJ1-1; 7 nucleotides line up with TRBD1. The J segment lost 1 base and the V segment lost 4 bases, leaving 6 bases of the junction unmatched. The CDR3 totals 15 residues. Looked up from germline, CDR1 is MNHNS and CDR2 is SASEGT. CDR3 protein: CASSVMAGGNTEAFF. DNA for the CDR3: TGTGCCAGCAGTGTGATGGCAGGGGGGAACACTGAAGCTTTCTTT.

The rearrangement joins TRBV27 to TRBJ2-7; TRBD1 is a possible D gene (5 bases). This CDR3 has 14 amino acids. The germline V gene encodes CDR1 MNHEY and CDR2 SMNVEV (reference sequence). Between the trimmed V and J ends, which lost 5 bases and 2 bases, there was a span of 13 bases. CDR3 amino acids: CASSPIDSTYEQYV. The CDR3 DNA reads as TGTGCCAGCAGTCCAATCGACAGTACCTACGAGCAGTACGTC.

This clone was recorded only once. V is TRBV10-1 and J is TRBJ2-7; D perhaps matches TRBD2 (6 bases). V was pared by 11 bases and J by 3 bases, with 26 bases between. CDR3 length: 16 residues. CDR1 WNHNN and CDR2 SYGVQD come from the germline V gene (reference sequence). DNA of the CDR3: TGCGCCCCAACGGGGGTTTGTGGATTAAAAAACTACGAGCAGTACTTC. Protein sequence: CAPTGVCGLKNYEQYF.

The chain recombines TRBV7-6 with TRBJ2-1, with TRBD2 identical over 7 bases. Losses at the gene ends were 4 bases for V and 5 bases for J; bases not matched to a gene: 17. The CDR3 consists of 18 residues. Germline CDR1 and CDR2: SGHVS and FNYEAQ. The CDR3 is CASSSKPRGSGFHNEQFF. The CDR3 DNA is TGTGCCAGCAGCTCAAAACCGAGGGGTAGCGGGTTCCACAATGAGCAGTTCTTC.

This clone was recorded only once. The CDR3 spells CASSLVNNEQFF. The CDR3 DNA reads as TGTGCCAGCAGCTTAGTAAACAATGAGCAGTTCTTC. The V and J genes are TRBV7-6 and TRBJ2-1, with unresolved D. The CDR3 length is 12 residues. Germline V CDR1 and CDR2: SGHVS, FNYEAQ. V dropped 1 base and J dropped 5 bases, with 3 bases sitting between them.

The genes are TRBV19 and TRBJ1-4, with a tentative D call TRBD1 (5 bases). This CDR3 is 14 amino acids long. Germline CDR1 LNHDA, CDR2 SQIVND (reference sequence). Trimming left V 4 bases short and J 5 bases short, with 11 bases between. CDR3 bases: TGTGCCAGTAGTAGTACGTGGGGCAATGAAAAACTGTTTTTT. Its protein is CASSSTWGNEKLFF. Together with reference TRBV19 and TRBJ1-4, the CDR3 gives the full variable domain: DGGITQSPKYLFRKEGQNVTLSCEQNLNHDAMYWYRQDPGQGLRLIYYSQIVNDFQKGDIAEGYSVSREKKESFPLTVTSAQKNPTAFYLCASSSTWGNEKLFFGSGTQLSVL.

This clone was detected once. The V and J genes are TRBV7-6 and TRBJ1-1, with a possible D match to TRBD1 (6 bases). The germline V gene has CDR1 SGHVS and CDR2 FNYEAQ. V was clipped by 1 base and J by 0 bases, with 12 bases between them. The CDR3 runs to 16 residues. The CDR3 sequence: CASSLGQRTVNTEAFF. The DNA of the CDR3 is TGTGCCAGCAGCTTAGGACAACGGACAGTGAACACTGAAGCTTTCTTT.

V gene TRBV11-2 combines with J gene TRBJ2-3; D might be TRBD1 (5 bases). Looked up from germline, CDR1 is SGHAT and CDR2 is FQNNGV. V lost 1 base and J lost 2, with 16 bases in between. The CDR3 is made up of 17 amino acids. The DNA for the CDR3 is TGTGCCAGCAGCTTAGCTACGACAGTCCCCCTCACAGATACGCAGTATTTT. The encoded protein is CASSLATTVPLTDTQYF.

This chain uses TRBV7-9 with TRBJ2-7, with TRBD2 matching over 11 bases. From germline, CDR1 is SEHNR and CDR2 FQNEAQ (reference sequence). The CDR3 has 15 amino acids. The trim removed 4 bases at V and 3 bases at J, leaving 5 bases unmatched. CDR3 nucleotide sequence: TGTGCCAGCAGCTCAACTCTAGCGGGAGGCTACGAGCAGTACGTC. Translation: CASSSTLAGGYEQYV.

This clone appeared a few times. This rearrangement joins TRBV5-6 to TRBJ1-1, with no clear D. V was clipped by 4 bases and J by 5 bases, with 12 bases between them. The CDR3 runs 13 residues. From germline, CDR1 is SGHDT and CDR2 YYEEEE. CDR3 amino acids: CASSLGFMTEAFF. DNA of the CDR3: TGTGCCAGCAGCCTAGGTTTTATGACTGAAGCTTTCTTT.

V usage is TRBV5-6 and J usage is TRBJ1-1; no definite D call. This CDR3 has 14 amino acids. Trimming shortened V by 0 bases and J by 0 bases, and 6 bases separated the two germline ends. Germline CDR1 and CDR2: SGHDT and YYEEEE. The CDR3 loop is CASSLVPVNTEAFF. CDR3 in DNA: TGTGCCAGCAGCTTGGTGCCGGTGAACACTGAAGCTTTCTTT.

The chain carries TRBV4-2 and TRBJ2-7; 9 bases fit TRBD1. The CDR3 extends over 16 amino acids. The trim removed 1 base at V and 5 bases at J, leaving 9 bases unmatched. CDR1 and CDR2 from the germline V gene are LGHNA and YNFKEQ. CDR3 coding DNA: TGTGCCAGCAGCCAAGTCATAACAGGGGGCCGGAACGAGCAGTACTTC. This gives the protein CASSQVITGGRNEQYF.

The rearrangement links TRBV11-1 to TRBJ2-1; TRBD2 matches at 12 bases. V shed 3 bases, J shed 2 bases, and the junction held 5 bases outside the gene matches. The CDR3 extends over 17 amino acids. CDR1 and CDR2 (germline): SGHAT, FQDESV (reference sequence). DNA of the CDR3: TGTGCCAGCAGCTTTCTAGCGGGGGGGTTCGCCTACAATGAGCAGTTCTTC. Amino acids: CASSFLAGGFAYNEQFF.

Comments on this clone: Other DNA sequences in the sample encode the same CDR3. This chain links TRBV11-3 with TRBJ2-7, with 9 bases fitting TRBD1. After removal of 5 bases from V and 2 bases from J, the junction contained 4 bases not matched to a gene. From germline, CDR1 is SGHNT and CDR2 YENEEA. This CDR3 contains 14 residues. CDR3 DNA sequence: TGTGCCAGCAGCCTGGGACAGGGTGCCTACGAGCAGTACGTC. Amino acid sequence: CASSLGQGAYEQYV.

This chain links TRBV4-2 with TRBJ2-3, with 15 bases matching TRBD2. Looked up from germline, CDR1 is LGHNA and CDR2 is YNFKEQ. J gave up 0 bases and V 4 bases, and 2 bases lay outside the gene matches. This CDR3 is built from 17 residues. CDR3 coding DNA: TGTGCCAGCAGCCCGGGACTAGCGGGGGGAAGCACAGATACGCAGTATTTT. Residues: CASSPGLAGGSTDTQYF.

CDR3 nucleotides: TGTGCCAGCAGTGAAGACAGCTCTGGGGCCAACGTCCTGACTTTC. Encoded protein: CASSEDSSGANVLTF. The rearrangement links TRBV6-1 to TRBJ2-6; no definite D call. Between the trimmed V and J ends, which lost 1 base and 0 bases, there was a span of 4 bases. The CDR3 runs 15 residues. Per germline, CDR1 MNHNS and CDR2 SASEGT.

This clone was seen a single time. V is TRBV4-3 and J is TRBJ1-2; perhaps TRBD1 as D (5 bases). Looked up from germline, CDR1 is LGHNA and CDR2 is YSLEER. Trimming took off 0 bases at V and 8 bases at J, with 19 bases between the two ends. This CDR3 spans 16 amino acids. CDR3: CASSQDRGDQAGGYTF. CDR3 nucleotide sequence: TGCGCCAGCAGCCAAGATAGAGGGGACCAGGCGGGAGGCTACACCTTC.